This is a list of T cell receptor beta chains from one sample in a study of neurological immune-mediated disorders. TCRdb analysed the 5' RACE reads with MiXCR anew, one entry per CDR3 protein. This table holds roughly 56,000 distinct CDR3 sequences, around 10% found once. Input material: PBMCs. These receptor sequences come from a man in his sixties in good health. CDR3s include the opening cysteine and the closing phenylalanine or tryptophan. D genes are given only for firm matches. Size is stated for part of the rows, as once, few or many counts, or as a class when the clone is expanded.

V gene	clone size	D gene	J gene	CDR3 protein	CDR3 DNA
TRBV2	many	-	TRBJ2-2	CASNQGEEGELFF	TGTGCCAGCAATCAGGGGGAGGAGGGGGAGCTGTTTTTT
TRBV12-3/TRBV12-4	many	TRBD1	TRBJ2-7	CASSLDRTYEQYF	TGTGCCAGCAGTTTGGACAGGACCTACGAGCAGTACTTC
TRBV20-1	many	TRBD2	TRBJ2-7	CSARDLAGSSYEQYF	TGCAGTGCTAGAGATTTAGCGGGGAGCTCCTACGAGCAGTACTTC
TRBV6-5	many	TRBD1	TRBJ2-7	CASSLGTGMNEQYF	TGTGCCAGCAGCCTAGGGACAGGGATGAACGAGCAGTACTTC
TRBV7-2	many	-	TRBJ1-2	CASSLVGAGTYGYTF	TGTGCCAGCAGCTTAGTGGGGGCAGGAACCTATGGCTACACCTTC
TRBV7-9	many	-	TRBJ1-2	CASSLDGVANYGYTF	TGTGCCAGCAGCTTAGATGGGGTCGCTAACTATGGCTACACCTTC
TRBV18	many	TRBD1	TRBJ2-7	CASSPRGTEWYF	TGTGCCAGCTCACCACGGGGGACAGAGTGGTACTTC
TRBV29-1	once	TRBD1	TRBJ1-5	CSVTYTGGAGNQPQHF	TGCAGCGTCACATACACAGGGGGTGCGGGCAATCAGCCCCAGCATTTT
TRBV19	-	-	TRBJ2-6	CASRPGPGANVLTF	TGTGCCAGTAGACCGGGGCCTGGGGCCAACGTCCTGACTTTC
TRBV5-6	many	-	TRBJ1-1	CASSLVGWASGKDTEAFF	TGTGCCAGCAGCTTGGTTGGTTGGGCTTCAGGGAAGGACACTGAAGCTTTCTTT
TRBV12-3/TRBV12-4	many	TRBD1	TRBJ2-3	CASRGTGGADTQYF	TGTGCCAGCAGAGGGACAGGGGGCGCGGATACGCAGTATTTT
TRBV4-3	many	-	TRBJ2-7	CASSQAGGAYEQYF	TGCGCCAGCAGCCAAGCAGGGGGGGCCTACGAGCAGTACTTC
TRBV12-3/TRBV12-4	many	TRBD1	TRBJ1-2	CASSLYILGTGSKNYGYTF	TGTGCCAGCAGTTTATATATTCTGGGGACAGGGTCAAAAAATTATGGCTACACCTTC
TRBV5-1	many	TRBD2	TRBJ2-5	CASREAGLQETQYF	TGCGCCAGCAGGGAAGCGGGGCTCCAAGAGACCCAGTACTTC
TRBV29-1	-	TRBD2	TRBJ2-3	CSVDRTRGDTQYF	TGCAGCGTTGACAGGACTAGGGGAGATACGCAGTATTTT
TRBV20-1	many	-	TRBJ1-4	CSALPSGRGVEKLFF	TGCAGTGCTCTGCCCTCGGGACGGGGGGTTGAAAAACTGTTTTTT
TRBV4-3	many	-	TRBJ1-1	CASSQEDGMNTEAFF	TGCGCCAGCAGCCAAGAAGACGGAATGAACACTGAAGCTTTCTTT
TRBV20-1	many	TRBD2	TRBJ2-3	CRLAGGRDTQYF	TGCAGACTAGCGGGGGGCCGGGATACGCAGTATTTT
TRBV5-5	many	-	TRBJ1-4	CASSLEWGSEKLFF	TGTGCCAGCAGCTTGGAGTGGGGGAGTGAAAAACTGTTTTTT
TRBV5-5	many	-	TRBJ1-6	CASSLRPQGLNSPLHF	TGTGCCAGCAGCTTGAGACCCCAGGGACTAAATTCACCCCTCCACTTT